This TCR beta chain stems from a study of blood T cells in healthy people across ages. This clonotype was recorded a few times. Next came a second PCR, run for about 6 to 12 cycles, which used a sample-barcoded 5' primer along with a J-beta primer mix. TCRdb recomputed calls from the 5' RACE reads with MiXCR, one row per CDR3 protein. This sample has hundreds of thousands of distinct CDR3 sequences; around 25% occur once, and the top ten carry more than 8.5%. In germline, CDR1 is MNHEY, CDR2 SVGEGT. Trimming took 4 bases from V and 2 from J, leaving 12 bases between them. The CDR3 loop spans 14 amino acids. The data also belong to a second study, concerning T cells of mothers and their children. That source notes: The study sampled a few healthy Caucasian mothers and their six children.

The source is a boy younger than 18 in good health. This chain connects TRBV6-2 or TRBV6-3 to TRBJ2-7; D tentatively fits TRBD1 or TRBD2 (5 bases each). Sample: blood. CDR3 sequence (DNA): TGTGCCAGCAGTTCACCGGGGCGGACCTACGAGCAGTACTTC. Encoded protein: CASSSPGRTYEQYF.